This TCR beta chain came from a study of cytomegalovirus exposure and HLA in healthy donors (dated by TCRdb to about 2017). Regarding the study in general: In an earlier analysis of 550 to 750 of the donors, about 260 Gb of sequence data and 90 million to 130 million unique TCR beta sequences from 150 million to 200 million T cells were reported. In addition to the first cohort of about 650 subjects, a separate validation cohort of 120 different subjects was used. In a later genetic analysis, genome-wide SNP genotypes for about three fifths of the roughly 670 donors were used, and that subset was treated as a discovery cohort. Typing coverage varied by locus: roughly 620-640 donors for A, B, C, DRB1 and DQB1; approximately 500 for DQA1; over 600 for DPA1; 400 to 480 for DPB1. To predict cytomegalovirus infection status, the study brought together high-throughput TCR immunosequencing, statistical association of individual TCRs with disease status, and machine learning. An early release covering 550 to 700 HLA-typed donors comprised 250 to 350 gigabases of sequencing data and around 85 million unique TCR sequences. Of the 300 to 450 genotyped donors, 65% to 90% fell in the genetic ancestry cluster associated with self-reported Caucasian donors. A later analysis re-analyzed previously published TCR beta repertoires from about 730 donors and added high-resolution HLA genotyping to study TCR occurrence patterns. Every discovery cohort repertoire had been produced on one sequencing platform. The later analysis used no new phenotypic data to find candidate immune exposures, relying instead on TCR beta sequences and their occurrence across donors. Alongside the repertoire data, information on donor age, sex, ethnicity and CMV serostatus was compiled. The aim of the study was to test whether cataloging public T cell receptors could identify signatures of past pathogen exposure. An earlier analysis of 450 to 750 of the donors used high-throughput TCR beta sequencing to judge whether each TCR beta V gene segment behaved as functional or pseudogenic. Class I and class II HLA loci were covered by the typing at four-digit resolution. On average, approximately 250,000 unique TCR beta nucleotide sequences were sequenced per donor among several hundred genotyped donors of the cohort, with roughly 18% of those sequences being non-productive. Five DR-DQ haplotypes were handled as single units for association and clustering because linkage in the cohort was strong. The T cell repertoires of roughly 660 subjects were profiled by immunosequencing and related to cytomegalovirus serostatus. Here is what the overall study found, with its caveats: Several of the top co-occurrence clusters appeared to be linked to parvovirus B19, influenza, CMV and Epstein-Barr virus, according to a later analysis. In a later analysis, most CMV-associated TCR beta chains were found to appear HLA-restricted, with HLA associations seemingly driven largely by CMV exposure. Compared with equally common non-associated chains, HLA-associated TCR beta chains in a later analysis were more clonally expanded and had lower generation probabilities. Most TCR sequences were seen in very few donors, while some public TCRs were found in many individuals. For the cohort, immune exposure information was limited to CMV serostatus. The study gave a list of under 200 TCR beta chains associated with cytomegalovirus. Specific HLA alleles were associated with 15,000 to 20,000 TCR beta sequences at a false discovery rate of 0.05 in a later analysis. Some IMGT-functional V segments, including TRBV6-2 and TRBV6-3, could not be told apart with the 87-base-pair reads, so those segments were excluded. The authors suggested that the approach could potentially be generalized to other disease states and immunological phenotypes. Sequencing depth was assumed to be roughly uniform across donors in the presence/absence analyses, though that assumption may not hold. Cytomegalovirus status was reported to be diagnosed by the classifier with high specificity and sensitivity in both the original and validation cohorts. Only TCR beta chains were sequenced in this cohort, and the absence of alpha or paired-chain data limited detectable features. In vitro tests confirmed that three of the cytomegalovirus-associated TCR beta chains recognize cytomegalovirus antigens. A further reported finding was that TCR beta sequences accurately predicted the HLA-A and HLA-B alleles for most subjects in the first cohort. In a later analysis, the rate of TCR association differed among HLA loci, with DRB1 alleles having the most associated TCRs and HLA-C alleles having the fewest. Correlated functional status among segregating V segments might be attributable to linkage disequilibrium, but an unknown experimental factor could not be ruled out. When HLA alleles, especially DR and DQ, strongly co-occurred, TCR associations were difficult to assign to individual alleles. Because some donors lacked HLA typing at each locus, the association tests relied only on the typed subset. According to a later genetic analysis, donors in an Asian-associated ancestry cluster had fewer N-insertions in productive TCRs than the roughly 660-donor mean. A cluster of highly shared sequence variants was judged likely to be a technical artifact of the sequencing pipeline. An earlier analysis of several hundred of the donors showed that most TCR beta V segments appeared in productive rearrangements either about 87% or about 30% of the time, which broadly matched IMGT annotations. In a later genetic analysis, a missense DCLRE1C variant was associated with V-gene and J-gene trimming of TCR beta chains, and the association was replicated in an independent cohort. The earlier analysis of some 560 of the donors excluded some 15 rarely observed V segments, including chromosome 9 orphons, because counts were too low.

Library method: the immunoSEQ multiplex PCR assay. The multiplex PCR relied on a mix of 60 forward primers for TCR Vbeta segments and 13 reverse primers for TCR Jbeta segments. Amplification of the CDR3 region of rearranged TCR beta genes was performed with a multiplex PCR assay on genomic DNA. The amplified TCR beta libraries were sequenced on the Illumina HiSeq System as 87-base-pair reads. In the original analysis: A later analysis counted about 80 million unique TCR beta chains across the 600 to 850 repertoires, and around 9.9 million of these chains were shared by at least two donors. Raw reads were error-corrected and collapsed into unique sequences by a nearest-neighbor algorithm in which closely related sequences were merged to remove PCR and sequencing errors. To assign V, D and J gene segments, CDR3 sequences were aligned to IMGT reference sequences. For a sequence to be retained, a match of at least six nucleotides was required to both a V gene segment and a J gene segment. Rearrangements were called productive when the CDR3 lacked stop codons and stayed in frame with V and J; all others were non-productive. CDR3 was defined according to IMGT convention as the region running from the second conserved V-encoded cysteine to the conserved J-encoded phenylalanine. The earlier analysis of 550 to 650 of the donors excluded any sequence lacking an unambiguous match to a single V gene segment. In an earlier analysis of 450 to 700 of the donors, V segments were called functional above 56.7% productive rearrangements and were called segregating when the between-donor standard deviation exceeded 5%. A statistical classification framework was built for diagnosing cytomegalovirus status from the catalog of TCR beta chain sequences. V and J gene assignment, in a later analysis, came from comparing TCR nucleotide sequences with IMGT/GENE-DB human TR gene sequences. The TCRdist pipeline was used in a later analysis to assign CDR3 sequences and most-parsimonious VDJ recombination scenarios. In a later analysis, each TCR beta chain was defined by its CDR3 amino acid sequence together with its V-gene family, and reads lacking a unique V-gene family were excluded. In a later analysis, fewer than 650 highly shared, low-generation-probability nucleotide sequences were removed to address suspected cross-contamination and a sequencing artifact. For each public chain, a later analysis derived a clonal expansion index from normalized ranks of inferred template counts within each repertoire. In a later analysis, generation probabilities were computed with a VDJ recombination model fitted to out-of-frame rearrangements, and the resulting probabilities were checked against IGoR. In a later analysis, TCR-TCR, TCR-HLA and TCR-CMV co-occurrence was scored with hypergeometric tests, and a repertoire-size bias correction was applied to TCR pairs. False discovery rates were estimated in a later analysis by permuting HLA or CMV assignments 20 times. In a later analysis, co-occurring TCRs were grouped using DBSCAN, and TCRdist sequence similarity was added for clustering within HLA-allele-positive subsets. Repertoires with fewer than 30,000 or more than 120,000 public chains were left out of co-occurrence clustering, as were about five repertoires with anomalous nucleotide sharing. TCRdb re-hosts the immuneACCESS table, in-frame sequences only. Its copies lack some clones; in the studies checked, an unresolved V gene accounts for under half of them, and the cause for the rest is not known. Clone size and the V and J calls come from that table; the DNA yielded D and trimming. This sample is represented by about 200,000 clones; more than 75% of them were singletons. Of the sample, approximately 0.36% is held by the ten largest clones.

This clone is a singleton in its sample. Its recognized antigen is unknown. No much larger clonotype is one base removed from it; base qualities were not supplied. In total, 630 or so healthy bone marrow donors made up the cohort. All cohort members were sampled while nominally healthy, although unrecorded immune exposures were likely present. The donor was CMV seropositive and was included in the group of about 290 seropositive cohort members. A peripheral blood sample was collected from each donor, and TCR beta sequencing was performed on peripheral blood mononuclear cells. Genomic DNA extraction from the blood cell samples was performed with the Qiagen DNeasy Blood Extraction Kit. Including the terminal cysteine and phenylalanine, the CDR3 comprises 13 residues. Only CDR3 DNA is held: 39 bases, read in frame from base 1. Reading the germline V gene gives CDR1 SGHDT and CDR2 YYEEEE.

Sequencing input: PBMCs. The receptor's source is a male donor in good health and CMV-seropositive. The chain was built from TRBV5-6 and TRBJ2-5; 8 of the junction bases match TRBD1. The DNA end lines up better with TRBJ2-7; the J call may be wrong. Here the CDR3 is given as CASSPGGFYEQYF. The nucleotide sequence is TGTGCCAGCAGCCCAGGGGGCTTCTACGAGCAGTACTTC.